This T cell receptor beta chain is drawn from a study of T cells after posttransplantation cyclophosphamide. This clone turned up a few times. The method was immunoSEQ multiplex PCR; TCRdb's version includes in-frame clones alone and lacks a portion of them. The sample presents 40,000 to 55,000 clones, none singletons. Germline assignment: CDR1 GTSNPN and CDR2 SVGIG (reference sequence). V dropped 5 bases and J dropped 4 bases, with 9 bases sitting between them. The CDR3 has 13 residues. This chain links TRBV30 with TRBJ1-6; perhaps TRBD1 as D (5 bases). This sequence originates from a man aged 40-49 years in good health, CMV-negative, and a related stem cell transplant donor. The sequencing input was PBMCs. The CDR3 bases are TGTGCCTGGGTACAGGATTATAATTCACCCCTCCACTTT. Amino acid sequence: CAWVQDYNSPLHF.